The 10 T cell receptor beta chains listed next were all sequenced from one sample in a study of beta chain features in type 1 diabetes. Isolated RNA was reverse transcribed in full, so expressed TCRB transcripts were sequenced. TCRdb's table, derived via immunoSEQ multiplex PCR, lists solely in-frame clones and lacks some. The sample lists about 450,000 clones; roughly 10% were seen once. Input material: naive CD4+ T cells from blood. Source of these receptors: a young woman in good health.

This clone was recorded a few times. The CDR3: CASSQETLLITDTQYF. CDR3 coding DNA: TGTGCCAGCAGCCAAGAAACCTTACTTATCACAGATACGCAGTATTTT. The chain employs TRBV14 and TRBJ2-3, with D unclear. There are 16 residues in the CDR3. Trimming stripped 0 bases from V and 2 bases from J, with 12 bases between. The germline V gene has CDR1 SGHDN and CDR2 FVKESK.

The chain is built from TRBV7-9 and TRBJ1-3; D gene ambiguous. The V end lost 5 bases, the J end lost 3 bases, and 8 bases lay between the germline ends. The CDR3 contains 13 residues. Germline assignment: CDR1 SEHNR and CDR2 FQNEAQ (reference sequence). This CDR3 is CASSLILGNTIYF. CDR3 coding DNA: TGTGCCAGCAGCCTCATTCTTGGAAACACCATATATTTT.

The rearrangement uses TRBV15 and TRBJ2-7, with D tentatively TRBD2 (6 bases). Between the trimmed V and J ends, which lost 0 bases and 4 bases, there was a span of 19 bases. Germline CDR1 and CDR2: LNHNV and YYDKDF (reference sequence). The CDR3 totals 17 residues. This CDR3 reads CATSRDMGGVVEYEQYV. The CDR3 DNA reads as TGTGCCACCAGCAGAGATATGGGCGGGGTGGTCGAGTACGAGCAGTACGTC.

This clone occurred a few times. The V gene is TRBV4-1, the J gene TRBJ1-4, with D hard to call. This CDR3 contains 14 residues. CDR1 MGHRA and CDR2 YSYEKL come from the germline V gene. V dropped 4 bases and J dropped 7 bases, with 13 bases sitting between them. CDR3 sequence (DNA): TGCGCCAGCAGCCGATACGGAGGGCGTGAAAAACTGTTTTTT. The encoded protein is CASSRYGGREKLFF.

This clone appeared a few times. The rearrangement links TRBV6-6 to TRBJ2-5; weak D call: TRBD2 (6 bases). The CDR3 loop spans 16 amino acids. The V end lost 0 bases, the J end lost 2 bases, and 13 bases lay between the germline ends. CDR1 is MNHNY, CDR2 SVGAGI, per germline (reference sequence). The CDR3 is CASSYSSGGGQETQYF. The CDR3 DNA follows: TGTGCCAGCAGTTACTCGTCGGGCGGAGGGCAAGAGACCCAGTACTTC.

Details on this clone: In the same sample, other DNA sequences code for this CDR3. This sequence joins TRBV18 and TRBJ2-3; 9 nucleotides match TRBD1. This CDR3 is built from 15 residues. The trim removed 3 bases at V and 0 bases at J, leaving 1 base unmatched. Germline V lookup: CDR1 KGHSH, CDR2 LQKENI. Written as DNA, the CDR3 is TGTGCCAGCTCACCTGGACAGGGGAGCACAGATACGCAGTATTTT. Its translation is CASSPGQGSTDTQYF.

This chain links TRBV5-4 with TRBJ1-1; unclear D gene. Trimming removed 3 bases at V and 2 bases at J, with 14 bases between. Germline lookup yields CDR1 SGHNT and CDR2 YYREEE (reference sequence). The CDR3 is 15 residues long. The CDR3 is CASSSDGRINTEAFF. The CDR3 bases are TGTGCCAGCAGCTCGGACGGACGGATTAACACTGAAGCTTTCTTT.

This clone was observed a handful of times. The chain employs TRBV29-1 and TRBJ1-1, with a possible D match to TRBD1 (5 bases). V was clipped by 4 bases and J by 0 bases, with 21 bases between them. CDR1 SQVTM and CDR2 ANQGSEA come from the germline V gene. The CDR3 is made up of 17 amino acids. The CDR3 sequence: CSVGTREGFRLNTEAFF. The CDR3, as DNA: TGCAGCGTTGGAACCAGGGAGGGCTTTAGGTTGAACACTGAAGCTTTCTTT.

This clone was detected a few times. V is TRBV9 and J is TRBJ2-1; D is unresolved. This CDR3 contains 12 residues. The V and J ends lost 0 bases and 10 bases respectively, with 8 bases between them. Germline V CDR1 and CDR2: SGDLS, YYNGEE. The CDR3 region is CASSVGSSEQFF. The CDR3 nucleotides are TGTGCCAGCAGCGTAGGCTCGAGCGAGCAGTTCTTC.

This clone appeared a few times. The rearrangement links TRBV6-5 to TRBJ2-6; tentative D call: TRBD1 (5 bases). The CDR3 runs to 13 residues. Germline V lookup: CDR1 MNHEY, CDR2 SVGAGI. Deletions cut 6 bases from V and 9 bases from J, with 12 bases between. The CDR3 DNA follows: TGTGCCAGCAGAATAGGACAAAACAACGTCCTGACTTTC. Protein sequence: CASRIGQNNVLTF.